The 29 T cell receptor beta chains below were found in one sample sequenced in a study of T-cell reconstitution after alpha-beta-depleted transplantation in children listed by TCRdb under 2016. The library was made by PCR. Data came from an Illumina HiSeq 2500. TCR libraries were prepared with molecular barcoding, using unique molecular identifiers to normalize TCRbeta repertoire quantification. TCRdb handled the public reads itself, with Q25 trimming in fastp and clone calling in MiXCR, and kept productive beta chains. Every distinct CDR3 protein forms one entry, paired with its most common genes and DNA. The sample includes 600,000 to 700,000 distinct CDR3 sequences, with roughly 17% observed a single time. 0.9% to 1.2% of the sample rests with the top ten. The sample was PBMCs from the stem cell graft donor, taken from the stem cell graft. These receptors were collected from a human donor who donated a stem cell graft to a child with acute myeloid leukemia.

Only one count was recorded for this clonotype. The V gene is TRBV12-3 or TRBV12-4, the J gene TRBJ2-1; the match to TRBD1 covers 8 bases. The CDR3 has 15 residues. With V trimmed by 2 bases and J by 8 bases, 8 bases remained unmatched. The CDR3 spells CASSLKWTGYDEQFF. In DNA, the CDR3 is TGTGCCAGCAGTTTAAAGTGGACAGGGTACGATGAGCAGTTCTTC.

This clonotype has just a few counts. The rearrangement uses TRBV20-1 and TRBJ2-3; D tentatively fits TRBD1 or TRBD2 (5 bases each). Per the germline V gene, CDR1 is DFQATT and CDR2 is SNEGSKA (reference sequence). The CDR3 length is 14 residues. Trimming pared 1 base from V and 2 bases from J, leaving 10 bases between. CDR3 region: CSARAPGPTDTQYF. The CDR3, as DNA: TGCAGTGCTAGAGCCCCGGGACCCACAGATACGCAGTATTTT.

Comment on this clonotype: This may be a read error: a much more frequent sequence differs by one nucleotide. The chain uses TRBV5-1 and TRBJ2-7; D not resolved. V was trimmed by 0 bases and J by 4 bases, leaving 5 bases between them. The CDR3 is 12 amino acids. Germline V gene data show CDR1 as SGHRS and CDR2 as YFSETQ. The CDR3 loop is CASSLVMYEQYF. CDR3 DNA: TGCGCCAGCAGCTTGGTGATGTACGAGCAGTACTTC.

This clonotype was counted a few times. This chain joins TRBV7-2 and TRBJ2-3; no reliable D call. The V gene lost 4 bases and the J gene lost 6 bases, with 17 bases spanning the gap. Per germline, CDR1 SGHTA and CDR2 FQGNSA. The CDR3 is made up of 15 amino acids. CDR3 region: CASSSRPAYLDTQYF. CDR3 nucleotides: TGTGCCAGCAGCTCCCGGCCGGCCTATCTCGATACGCAGTATTTT.

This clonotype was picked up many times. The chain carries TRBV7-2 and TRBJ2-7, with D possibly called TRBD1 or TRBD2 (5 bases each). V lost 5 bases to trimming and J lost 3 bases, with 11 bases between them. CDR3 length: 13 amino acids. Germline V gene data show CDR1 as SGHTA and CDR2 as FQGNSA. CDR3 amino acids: CASSTGPNYEQYV. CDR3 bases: TGTGCCAGCAGCACGGGACCCAACTACGAGCAGTACGTC.

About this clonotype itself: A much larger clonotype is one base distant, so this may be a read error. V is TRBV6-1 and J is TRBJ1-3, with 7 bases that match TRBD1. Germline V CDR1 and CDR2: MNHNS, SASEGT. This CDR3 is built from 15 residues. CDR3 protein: CASSPEQGRGNTIHF. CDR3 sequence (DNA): TGTGCCAGCAGCCCAGAACAGGGGAGAGGAAACACCATACATTTT.

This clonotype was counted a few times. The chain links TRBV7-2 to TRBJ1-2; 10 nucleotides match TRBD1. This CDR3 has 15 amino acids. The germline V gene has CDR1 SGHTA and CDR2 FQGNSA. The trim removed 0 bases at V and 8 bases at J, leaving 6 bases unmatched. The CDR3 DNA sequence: TGTGCCAGCAGCTTAGCCCCCGACAGGGGGCTCGGCTACACCTTC. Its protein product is CASSLAPDRGLGYTF.

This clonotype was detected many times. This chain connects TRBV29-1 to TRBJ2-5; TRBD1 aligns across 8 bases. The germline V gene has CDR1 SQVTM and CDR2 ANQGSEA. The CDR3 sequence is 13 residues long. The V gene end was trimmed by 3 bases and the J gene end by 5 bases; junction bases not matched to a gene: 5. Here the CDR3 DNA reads TGCAGCGTTGACAGGGGGCCGGCGGAGACCCAGTACTTC. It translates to CSVDRGPAETQYF.

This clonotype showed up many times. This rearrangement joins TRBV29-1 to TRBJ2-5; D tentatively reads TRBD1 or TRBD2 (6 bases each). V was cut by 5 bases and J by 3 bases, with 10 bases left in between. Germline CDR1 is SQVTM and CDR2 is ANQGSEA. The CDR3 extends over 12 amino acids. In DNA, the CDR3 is TGCAGCGTTTTGAGGGGGGAAGAGACCCAGTACTTC. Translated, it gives CSVLRGEETQYF.

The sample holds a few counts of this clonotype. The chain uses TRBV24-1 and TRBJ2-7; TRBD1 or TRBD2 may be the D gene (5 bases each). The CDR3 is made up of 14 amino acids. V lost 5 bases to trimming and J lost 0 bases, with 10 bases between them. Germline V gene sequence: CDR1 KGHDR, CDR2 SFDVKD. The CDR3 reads CATSVGEPSYEQYF. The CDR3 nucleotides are TGTGCCACCAGTGTGGGGGAACCCTCCTACGAGCAGTACTTC.

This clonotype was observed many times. The CDR3 sequence: CASSTSGGETQYF. CDR3 nucleotide sequence: TGTGCCAGCAGCACAAGTGGAGGGGAGACCCAGTACTTC. The chain uses TRBV13 and TRBJ2-5; a possible D gene is TRBD2 (6 bases). The ends were cut back, 5 bases at V and 5 bases at J, with 12 bases in the middle. Germline V gives CDR1 PRHDT, CDR2 FYEKMQ (reference sequence). This CDR3 contains 13 residues. Together with reference TRBV13 and TRBJ2-5, the CDR3 gives the full variable domain: AAGVIQSPRHLIKEKRETATLKCYPIPRHDTVYWYQQGPGQDPQFLISFYEKMQSDKGSIPDRFSAQQFSDYHSELNMSSLELGDSALYFCASSTSGGETQYFGPGTRLLVL.

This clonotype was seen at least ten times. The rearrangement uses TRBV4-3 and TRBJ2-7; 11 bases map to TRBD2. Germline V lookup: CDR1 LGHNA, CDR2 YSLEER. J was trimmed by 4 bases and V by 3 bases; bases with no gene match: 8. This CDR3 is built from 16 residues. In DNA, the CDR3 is TGCGCCAGCAGCCAGGGTCTAGCGGGGGGACGATACGAGCAGTACTTC. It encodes CASSQGLAGGRYEQYF.

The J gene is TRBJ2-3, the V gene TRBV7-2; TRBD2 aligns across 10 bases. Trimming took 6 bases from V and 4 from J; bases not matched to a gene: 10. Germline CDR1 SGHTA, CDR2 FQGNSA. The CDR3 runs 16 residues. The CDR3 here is CASSSQRGGSADTQYF. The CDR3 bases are TGTGCCAGCAGTTCGCAGCGGGGGGGTAGTGCAGATACGCAGTATTTT. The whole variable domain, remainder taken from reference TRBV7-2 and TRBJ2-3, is GAGVSQSPSNKVTEKGKDVELRCDPISGHTALYWYRQSLGQGLEFLIYFQGNSAPDKSGLPSDRFSAERTGGSVSTLTIQRTQQEDSAVYLCASSSQRGGSADTQYFGPGTRLTVL.

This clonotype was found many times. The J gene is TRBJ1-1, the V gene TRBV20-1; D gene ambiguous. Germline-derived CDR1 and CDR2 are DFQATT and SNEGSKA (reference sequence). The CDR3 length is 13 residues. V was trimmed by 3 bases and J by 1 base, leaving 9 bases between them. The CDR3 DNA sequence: TGCAGTGCTAGTATGGGGAGGAACACTGAAGCTTTCTTT. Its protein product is CSASMGRNTEAFF.

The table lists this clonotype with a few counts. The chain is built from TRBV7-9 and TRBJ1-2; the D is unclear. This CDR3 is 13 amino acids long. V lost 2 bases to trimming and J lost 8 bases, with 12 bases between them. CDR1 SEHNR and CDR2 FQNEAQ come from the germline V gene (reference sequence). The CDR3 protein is CASSLSGVWGYTF. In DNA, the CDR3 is TGTGCCAGCAGCTTAAGCGGGGTCTGGGGCTACACCTTC.

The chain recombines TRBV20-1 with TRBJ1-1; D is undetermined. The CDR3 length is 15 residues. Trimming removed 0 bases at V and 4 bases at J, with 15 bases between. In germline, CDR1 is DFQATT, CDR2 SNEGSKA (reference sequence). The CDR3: CSARDLRRTSTEAFF. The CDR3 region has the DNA TGCAGTGCTAGAGACCTCCGTCGGACGAGCACTGAAGCTTTCTTT.

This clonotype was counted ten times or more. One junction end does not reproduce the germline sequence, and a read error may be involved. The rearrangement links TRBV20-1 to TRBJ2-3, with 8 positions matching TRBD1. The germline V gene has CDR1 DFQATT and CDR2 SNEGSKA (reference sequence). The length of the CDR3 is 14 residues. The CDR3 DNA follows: TGCAGTACTGGGGGGCCAGGGGGCACTGATACGCAGTATTTT. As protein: CSTGGPGGTDTQYF.

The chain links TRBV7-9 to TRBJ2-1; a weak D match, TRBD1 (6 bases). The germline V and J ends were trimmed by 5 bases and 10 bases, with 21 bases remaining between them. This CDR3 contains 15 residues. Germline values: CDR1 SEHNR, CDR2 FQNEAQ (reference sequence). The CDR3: CASSLDKGVPREQFF. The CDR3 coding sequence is TGTGCCAGCAGCCTGGATAAGGGGGTGCCCCGAGAGCAGTTCTTC. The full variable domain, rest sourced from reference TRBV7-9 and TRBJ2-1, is DTGVSQNPRHKITKRGQNVTFRCDPISEHNRLYWYRQTLGQGPEFLTYFQNEAQLEKSRLLSDRFSAERPKGSFSTLEIQRTEQGDSAMYLCASSLDKGVPREQFFGPGTRLTVL.

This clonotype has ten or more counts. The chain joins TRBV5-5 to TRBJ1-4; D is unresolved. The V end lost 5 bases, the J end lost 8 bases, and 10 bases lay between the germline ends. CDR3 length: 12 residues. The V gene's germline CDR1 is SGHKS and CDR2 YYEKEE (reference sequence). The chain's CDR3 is CASSPRREKLFF. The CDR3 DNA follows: TGTGCCAGCAGTCCCCGGCGAGAAAAACTGTTTTTT. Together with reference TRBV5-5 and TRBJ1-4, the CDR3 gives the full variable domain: DAGVTQSPTHLIKTRGQQVTLRCSPISGHKSVSWYQQVLGQGPQFIFQYYEKEERGRGNFPDRFSARQFPNYSSELNVNALLLGDSALYLCASSPRREKLFFGSGTQLSVL.

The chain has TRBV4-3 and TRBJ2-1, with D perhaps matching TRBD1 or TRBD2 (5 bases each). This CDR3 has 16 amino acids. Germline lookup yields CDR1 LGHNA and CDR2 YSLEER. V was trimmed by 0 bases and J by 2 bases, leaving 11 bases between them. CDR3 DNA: TGCGCCAGCAGCCAAGACCCCAGGGACCCCTACAATGAGCAGTTCTTC. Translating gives CASSQDPRDPYNEQFF.

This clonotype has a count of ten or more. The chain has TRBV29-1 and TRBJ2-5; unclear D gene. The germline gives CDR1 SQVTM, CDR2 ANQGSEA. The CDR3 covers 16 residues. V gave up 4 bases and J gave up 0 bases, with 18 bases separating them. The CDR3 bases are TGCAGCGTTGGTGCCGTTCGTGGCAAGGACCAAGAGACCCAGTACTTC. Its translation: CSVGAVRGKDQETQYF. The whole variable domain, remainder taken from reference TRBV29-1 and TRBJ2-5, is SAVISQKPSRDICQRGTSLTIQCQVDSQVTMMFWYRQQPGQSLTLIATANQGSEATYESGFVIDKFPISRPNLTFSTLTVSNMSPEDSSIYLCSVGAVRGKDQETQYFGPGTRLLVL.

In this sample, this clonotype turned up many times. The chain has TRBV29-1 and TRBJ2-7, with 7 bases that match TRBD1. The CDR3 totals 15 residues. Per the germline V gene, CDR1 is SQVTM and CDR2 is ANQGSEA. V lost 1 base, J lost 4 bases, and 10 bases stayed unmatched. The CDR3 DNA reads TGCAGCGTTGAAGGTCCAGGGGGAAACCCTTACGAGCAGTACTTC. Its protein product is CSVEGPGGNPYEQYF.

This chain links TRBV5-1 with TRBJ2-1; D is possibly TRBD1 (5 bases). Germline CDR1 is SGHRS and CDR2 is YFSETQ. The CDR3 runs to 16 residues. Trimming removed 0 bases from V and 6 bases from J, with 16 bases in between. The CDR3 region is CASSLAGQDIFNEQFF. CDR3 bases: TGCGCCAGCAGCTTGGCCGGGCAGGACATCTTCAATGAGCAGTTCTTC. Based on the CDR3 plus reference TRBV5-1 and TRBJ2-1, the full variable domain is KAGVTQTPRYLIKTRGQQVTLSCSPISGHRSVSWYQQTPGQGLQFLFEYFSETQRNKGNFPGRFSGRQFSNSRSEMNVSTLELGDSALYLCASSLAGQDIFNEQFFGPGTRLTVL.

As DNA, the CDR3 is TGCGCCAGCAGCTTCTCGCAATGGCAGGGGGGCCACCAAGAGACCCAGTACTTC. Protein product: CASSFSQWQGGHQETQYF. The chain has TRBV5-1 and TRBJ2-5; perhaps TRBD1 as D (7 bases). This CDR3 is built from 18 residues. The germline gives CDR1 SGHRS, CDR2 YFSETQ. V was pared by 2 bases and J by 0 bases, with 20 bases between.

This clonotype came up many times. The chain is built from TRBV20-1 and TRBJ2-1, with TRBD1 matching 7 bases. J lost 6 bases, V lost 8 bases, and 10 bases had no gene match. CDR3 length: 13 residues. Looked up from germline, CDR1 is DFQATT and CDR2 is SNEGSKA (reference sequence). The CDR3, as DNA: TGCAGTTCGAACAGGGGACCTATCAATGAGCAGTTCTTC. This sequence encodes CSSNRGPINEQFF.

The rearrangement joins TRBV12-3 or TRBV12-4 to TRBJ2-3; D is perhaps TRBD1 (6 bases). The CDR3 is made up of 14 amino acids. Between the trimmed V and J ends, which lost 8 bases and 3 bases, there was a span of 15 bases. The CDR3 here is CASSLPGATDTQYF. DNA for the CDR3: TGTGCCAGCTCTCTCCCAGGGGCTACAGATACGCAGTATTTT.

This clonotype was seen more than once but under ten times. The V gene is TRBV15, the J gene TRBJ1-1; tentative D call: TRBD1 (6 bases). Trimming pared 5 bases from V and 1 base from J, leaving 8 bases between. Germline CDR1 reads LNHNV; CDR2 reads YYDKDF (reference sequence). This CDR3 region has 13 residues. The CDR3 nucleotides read TGTGCCACCAGCGGACAGTGGAACACTGAAGCTTTCTTT. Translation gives CATSGQWNTEAFF.

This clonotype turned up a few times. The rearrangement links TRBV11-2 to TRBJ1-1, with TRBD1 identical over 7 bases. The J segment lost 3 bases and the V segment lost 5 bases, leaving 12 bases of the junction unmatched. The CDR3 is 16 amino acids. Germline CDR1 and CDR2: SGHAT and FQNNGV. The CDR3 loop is CASSASWGDSHTEAFF. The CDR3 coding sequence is TGTGCCAGCAGCGCATCGTGGGGGGACAGTCACACTGAAGCTTTCTTT.

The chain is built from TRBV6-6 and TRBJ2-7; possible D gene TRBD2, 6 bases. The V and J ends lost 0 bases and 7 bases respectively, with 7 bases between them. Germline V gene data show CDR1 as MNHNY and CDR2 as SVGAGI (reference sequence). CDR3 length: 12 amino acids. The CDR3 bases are TGTGCCAGCAGTTACTCGGCGGGAGAGCAGTACTTC. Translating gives CASSYSAGEQYF.